The entry that follows covers one T cell receptor beta chain sequence. Germline CDR1 and CDR2: SQVTM and ANQGSEA. The germline V and J ends were trimmed by 5 bases and 7 bases, with 12 bases remaining between them. The CDR3 is 12 amino acids. These data are taken from a study of blood T cell repertoires in COVID-19. Measured with immunoSEQ multiplex PCR; TCRdb has only the in-frame clones, and not every one. The data hold fewer than 150,000 clones, with around 85% observed a single time. The material sequenced was peripheral blood. The genes are TRBV29-1 and TRBJ2-1; D is perhaps TRBD2 (6 bases). The sequence derives from a man aged 50 to 59 with acute or convalescent COVID-19. CDR3 nucleotides: TGCAGCGTTTTACTAGCTTCGAATGAGCAGTTCTTC. Its translation is CSVLLASNEQFF.